This entry lists 24 T cell receptor beta chains sequenced from one sample in a study of blood T cells in healthy people across ages (dated by TCRdb to about 2015). The library was obtained by 5' RACE. Sequencing instrument: Illumina HiSeq 2500. A second PCR of roughly 6 to 11 cycles was run with a J-beta primer mix and a sample-barcoded 5' primer. TCRdb itself trimmed the public reads at Q25 with fastp, ran MiXCR and retained productive beta chains. All rows with the same CDR3 protein become a single entry with the most common DNA and genes. The table for this sample lists about 1.1 million distinct CDR3 sequences; around two fifths of them were counted only once. The biggest ten clones account for under 15% of the sample. Sequencing input: blood. The receptor source for this set is a man between 18 and 29 years old in good health.

The chain couples TRBV27 to TRBJ1-6, with D hard to call. This CDR3 spans 12 amino acids. CDR1 is MNHEY, CDR2 SMNVEV, per germline (reference sequence). Trimming pared 0 bases from V and 13 bases from J, leaving 7 bases between. The CDR3 sequence: CASSLSSAPLHF. CDR3 in DNA: TGTGCCAGCAGTTTATCGTCCGCCCCCCTCCACTTT.

The J gene is TRBJ1-6, the V gene TRBV27, with D perhaps matching TRBD1 (5 bases). The germline CDR1 and CDR2 sequences are MNHEY and SMNVEV (reference sequence). CDR3 length: 18 residues. V gave up 4 bases and J gave up 0 bases, with 16 bases separating them. This chain's CDR3 is CASSYTGGQLSYNSPLHF. The CDR3 DNA reads TGTGCCAGCAGTTACACAGGCGGCCAACTCTCCTATAATTCACCCCTCCACTTT.

At least ten counts were recorded for this clonotype. This chain links TRBV20-1 with TRBJ1-1; D gene uncertain. The V gene lost 6 bases and the J gene lost 3 bases, with 14 bases spanning the gap. Germline CDR1 is DFQATT and CDR2 is SNEGSKA (reference sequence). The CDR3 spans 13 residues. The CDR3 reads CSAKPHTDTEAFF. As DNA, the CDR3 is TGCAGTGCAAAGCCTCATACTGACACTGAAGCTTTCTTT.

The table lists this clonotype with a few counts. The V gene is TRBV12-3 or TRBV12-4, the J gene TRBJ1-5; D is ambiguous. V lost 3 bases, J lost 8 bases, and 14 bases lay in between. The CDR3 spans 14 residues. The CDR3 spells CASSLGTSGEPQHF. CDR3 DNA sequence: TGTGCCAGCAGTTTGGGCACCTCCGGTGAGCCCCAGCATTTT.

The J gene is TRBJ2-5, the V gene TRBV7-2; no reliable D call. The CDR3 is 15 amino acids. Germline assignment: CDR1 SGHTA and CDR2 FQGNSA. V lost 4 bases to trimming and J lost 1 base, with 13 bases between them. The CDR3 coding sequence is TGTGCCAGCAGCTACAATTTGGGCTCCCAAGAGACCCAGTACTTC. Translating gives CASSYNLGSQETQYF.

This clonotype was recorded a few times. As DNA, the CDR3 is TGCAGTGCTAGAGTACCCAGTGAGAGCTCCTACAATGAGCAGTTCTTC. As protein: CSARVPSESSYNEQFF. The chain recombines TRBV20-1 with TRBJ2-1; D gene ambiguous. The CDR3 extends over 16 amino acids. Between the trimmed V and J ends, which lost 1 base and 0 bases, there was a span of 13 bases. Germline V lookup: CDR1 DFQATT, CDR2 SNEGSKA (reference sequence).

The gene calls are TRBV2 and TRBJ1-5; D is unresolved. Trimming shortened V by 8 bases and J by 5 bases, and 16 bases separated the two germline ends. This CDR3 has 14 amino acids. The germline CDR1 and CDR2 sequences are SNHLY and FYNNEI. The CDR3 coding sequence is TGTGCCAGCCTCCCACCAGGTACCGATCAGCCCCAGCATTTT. Translating gives CASLPPGTDQPQHF.

The CDR3 sequence is CASSPGPLETQYF. The CDR3, as DNA: TGTGCCAGCAGCCCGGGCCCACTGGAGACCCAGTACTTC. The V gene is TRBV11-2, the J gene TRBJ2-5; unclear D gene. Trimming pared 5 bases from V and 5 bases from J, leaving 12 bases between. The CDR3 runs 13 residues. CDR1 SGHAT and CDR2 FQNNGV come from the germline V gene.

The V and J genes are TRBV29-1 and TRBJ2-1; TRBD2 matches 13 bases. After removal of 6 bases from V and 9 bases from J, the junction contained 8 bases not matched to a gene. This CDR3 comprises 14 residues. Germline assignment: CDR1 SQVTM and CDR2 ANQGSEA. This CDR3 is CSVGLGLAGSEQFF. CDR3 coding DNA: TGCAGCGTGGGATTGGGACTAGCGGGGTCTGAGCAGTTCTTC.

V is TRBV6-5 and J is TRBJ2-2; a weak D match, TRBD1 (6 bases). The length of the CDR3 is 14 residues. Trimming took 6 bases from V and 2 from J, leaving 10 bases between them. Germline assignment: CDR1 MNHEY and CDR2 SVGAGI. The CDR3 region has the DNA TGTGCCAGCAGACAGGGCATTAACACCGGGGAGCTGTTTTTT. It codes for CASRQGINTGELFF.

This chain joins TRBV30 and TRBJ2-3; D gene ambiguous. This CDR3 contains 12 residues. Germline V gene sequence: CDR1 GTSNPN, CDR2 SVGIG (reference sequence). V was shortened by 5 bases and J by 5 bases, with 11 bases between the two germline ends. This CDR3 is CAWGDAVDTQYF. The CDR3 DNA reads as TGTGCCTGGGGCGATGCGGTAGATACGCAGTATTTT. Together with reference TRBV30 and TRBJ2-3, the CDR3 gives the full variable domain: SQTIHQWPATLVQPVGSPLSLECTVEGTSNPNLYWYRQAAGRGLQLLFYSVGIGQISSEVPQNLSASRPQDRQFILSSKKLLLSDSGFYLCAWGDAVDTQYFGPGTRLTVL.

This clonotype has ten or more counts. The rearrangement uses TRBV9 and TRBJ2-1; 12 bases agree with TRBD2. The CDR3 has 14 residues. V was pared by 3 bases and J by 6 bases, with 1 base of the junction left unmatched. Germline V gene sequence: CDR1 SGDLS, CDR2 YYNGEE. The CDR3 protein is CASSELAGGNEQFF. Written as DNA, the CDR3 is TGTGCCAGCAGCGAACTAGCGGGGGGCAATGAGCAGTTCTTC.

This clonotype was observed a few times. V gene TRBV9 combines with J gene TRBJ2-1; a weak D match, TRBD1 (5 bases). Germline V gene sequence: CDR1 SGDLS, CDR2 YYNGEE. The CDR3 loop spans 16 amino acids. Trimming pared 2 bases from V and 6 bases from J, leaving 18 bases between. The CDR3 DNA is TGTGCCAGCAGCGTTCTAGACAGTTATGTCTCCAATGAGCAGTTCTTC. Protein: CASSVLDSYVSNEQFF.

This clonotype was detected a few times. The rearrangement uses TRBV7-3 and TRBJ2-2, with D perhaps TRBD2 (6 bases). V lost 1 base and J lost 0, with 9 bases in between. The length of the CDR3 is 16 residues. CDR1 and CDR2 from the germline V gene are SGHTA and FQGTGA. Here the CDR3 DNA reads TGTGCCAGCAGCTTAAGGGGGGACGCGAACACCGGGGAGCTGTTTTTT. Translation gives CASSLRGDANTGELFF.

The CDR3 loop is CSARDPEGTNEKLFF. The CDR3 bases are TGCAGTGCTAGAGACCCCGAAGGGACAAATGAAAAACTGTTTTTT. V is TRBV20-1 and J is TRBJ1-4, with TRBD1 as a possible D gene (6 bases). Between the trimmed V and J ends, which lost 0 bases and 5 bases, there was a span of 13 bases. The CDR3 totals 15 residues. From germline, CDR1 is DFQATT and CDR2 SNEGSKA (reference sequence).

This clonotype appeared a few times. The J gene is TRBJ1-1, the V gene TRBV5-1; D is perhaps TRBD1 (6 bases). CDR1 SGHRS and CDR2 YFSETQ come from the germline V gene. V lost 3 bases to trimming and J lost 2 bases, with 14 bases between them. The CDR3 has 15 amino acids. CDR3 coding DNA: TGCGCCAGCAGCTCGGAGGCAGGGGAAAACACTGAAGCTTTCTTT. Protein product: CASSSEAGENTEAFF.

The gene calls are TRBV3-1 and TRBJ2-1; no clear D. The end of the DNA fits TRBJ2-7 better, so the J call may be wrong. CDR1 and CDR2 (germline): LGHDT, YNNKEL (reference sequence). The CDR3 is 12 residues long. DNA of the CDR3: TGTGCCAGCAGCCAAGGGTTGGTTGAGCAGTACTTC. This codes for CASSQGLVEQYF.

V usage is TRBV7-9 and J usage is TRBJ2-6; 9 bases match TRBD2. Per the germline V gene, CDR1 is SEHNR and CDR2 is FQNEAQ (reference sequence). V was clipped by 5 bases and J by 1 base; unmatched bases: 9. The CDR3 loop spans 18 amino acids. CDR3 residues: CASSQLAGVVSGANVLTF. In nucleotides, the CDR3 is TGTGCCAGCAGCCAACTAGCGGGCGTCGTTTCTGGGGCCAACGTCCTGACTTTC.

This clonotype was seen a few times. The chain carries TRBV4-1 and TRBJ2-6; D remains unclear. Germline CDR1 MGHRA, CDR2 YSYEKL. This CDR3 comprises 16 residues. The germline V and J ends were trimmed by 1 base and 0 bases, with 7 bases remaining between them. CDR3 protein: CASSQVLISGANVLTF. As DNA, the CDR3 is TGCGCCAGCAGCCAAGTACTTATCTCTGGGGCCAACGTCCTGACTTTC.

V usage is TRBV12-3 or TRBV12-4 and J usage is TRBJ2-3, with TRBD1 identical over 12 bases. The V and J ends lost 5 bases and 2 bases, in that order; junction bases with no gene match: 5. The CDR3 consists of 16 residues. In DNA, the CDR3 is TGTGCCAGCAGTCCCGTGGGACAGGGGGCCACAGATACGCAGTATTTT. This translates into CASSPVGQGATDTQYF.

This chain links TRBV28 with TRBJ2-3; the D gene is possibly TRBD2 (7 bases). Germline CDR1 and CDR2: MDHEN and SYDVKM. V was trimmed by 3 bases and J by 5 bases, leaving 21 bases between them. The CDR3 extends over 17 amino acids. The CDR3 sequence is CASSFEARGGSVDTQYF. DNA for the CDR3: TGTGCCAGCAGTTTTGAGGCCAGGGGCGGGAGTGTAGATACGCAGTATTTT.

This clonotype was detected only a few times. The rearrangement uses TRBV6-5 and TRBJ1-4, with a tentative D call TRBD1 (5 bases). Trimming removed 5 bases at V and 8 bases at J, with 12 bases between. Per the germline V gene, CDR1 is MNHEY and CDR2 is SVGAGI. The CDR3 runs 13 residues. DNA for the CDR3: TGTGCCAGCAGTCCTCCCCGGGGGGAAAAACTGTTTTTT. Encoded protein: CASSPPRGEKLFF.

This clonotype was seen more than once but under ten times. The chain joins TRBV6-1 to TRBJ1-1; 9 bases line up with TRBD1. The CDR3 runs 17 residues. Germline V gives CDR1 MNHNS, CDR2 SASEGT. Trimming at V came to 5 bases and at J to 4 bases, leaving 14 bases not matched to a gene. The CDR3: CASSLHGQGMSSTEAFF. As DNA, the CDR3 is TGTGCCAGCAGTCTCCACGGACAGGGGATGAGTAGCACTGAAGCTTTCTTT.

This clonotype was seen a handful of times. The rearrangement joins TRBV20-1 to TRBJ2-5; unclear D gene. This CDR3 spans 14 amino acids. The germline CDR1 and CDR2 sequences are DFQATT and SNEGSKA (reference sequence). Trimming removed 5 bases from V and 4 bases from J, with 17 bases in between. Here the CDR3 DNA reads TGCAGTGCTCCCATCGACCGGTTCGGAGAGACCCAGTACTTC. This encodes CSAPIDRFGETQYF.